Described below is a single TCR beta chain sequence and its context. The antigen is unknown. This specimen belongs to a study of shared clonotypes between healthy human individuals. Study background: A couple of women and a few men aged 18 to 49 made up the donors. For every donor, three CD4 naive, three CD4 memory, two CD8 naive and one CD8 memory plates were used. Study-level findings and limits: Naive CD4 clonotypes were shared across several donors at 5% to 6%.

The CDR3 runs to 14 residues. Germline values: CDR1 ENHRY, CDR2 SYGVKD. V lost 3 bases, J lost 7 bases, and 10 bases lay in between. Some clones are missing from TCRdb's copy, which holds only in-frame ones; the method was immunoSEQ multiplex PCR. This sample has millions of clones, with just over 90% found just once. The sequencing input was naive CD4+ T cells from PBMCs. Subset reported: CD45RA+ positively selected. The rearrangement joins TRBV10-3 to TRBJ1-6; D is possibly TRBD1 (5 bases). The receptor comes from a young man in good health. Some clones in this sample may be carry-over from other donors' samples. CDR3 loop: CAISDRGQNSPLHF. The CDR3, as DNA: TGTGCCATCAGTGATCGGGGCCAGAATTCACCCCTCCACTTT.